This TCR beta chain was recorded in a study of blood T cells in healthy people across ages. Study-level points and caveats: Significant beta diversity loss was already apparent by age about 39, declining roughly linearly. Those diversity estimates obtained from one million T cells were thought to be underestimates. Across samples, TCR beta diversity tracked strongly with naive T cell percentage.

With a J-beta primer mix and a sample-barcoded 5' primer, a second PCR ran about 7 to 12 cycles. The template-switch adaptor, which had 12 random nucleotides, put a tag on each cDNA molecule. Each CDR3 protein gets one entry after TCRdb re-called the 5' RACE reads with MiXCR. Among roughly 900,000 distinct CDR3 sequences listed, around 48% were seen once. There are a few counts of this clonotype. What it binds is not known. Unmatched junction bases numbered 8, after V lost 10 bases and J lost 3 bases. This CDR3 contains 13 residues. The germline CDR1 and CDR2 sequences are SEHNR and FQNEAQ (reference sequence).

Sequencing used blood. The sequence came from a man aged 25-45 years in good health. The rearrangement joins TRBV7-9 to TRBJ2-5, with TRBD1 identical over 7 bases. Here the CDR3 DNA reads TGTGCCACCTCGACAGGGAGCGAAGAGACCCAGTACTTC. The encoded protein is CATSTGSEETQYF.